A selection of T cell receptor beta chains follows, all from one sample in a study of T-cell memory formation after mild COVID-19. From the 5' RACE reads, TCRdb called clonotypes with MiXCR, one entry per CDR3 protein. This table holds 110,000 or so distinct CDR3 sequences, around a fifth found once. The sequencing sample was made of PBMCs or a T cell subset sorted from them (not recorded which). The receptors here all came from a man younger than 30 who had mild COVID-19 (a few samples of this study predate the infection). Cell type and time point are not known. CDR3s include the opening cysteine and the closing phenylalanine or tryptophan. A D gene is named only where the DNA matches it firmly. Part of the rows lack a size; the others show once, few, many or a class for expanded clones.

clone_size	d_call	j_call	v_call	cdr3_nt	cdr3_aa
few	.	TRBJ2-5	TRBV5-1	TGCGCCAGCAGCTTCGGGGTCCTTCAAGAGACCCAGTACTTC	CASSFGVLQETQYF
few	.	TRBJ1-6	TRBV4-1	TGCGCCAGCAGGGGTCAACAGGGACCGGGTTCACCCCTCCACTTT	CASRGQQGPGSPLHF
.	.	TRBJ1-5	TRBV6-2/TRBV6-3	TGTGCCAGCAGTTACTCGCCCGCGAGGGGTCAGCCCCAGCATTTT	CASSYSPARGQPQHF
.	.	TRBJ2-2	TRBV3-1	TGTGCCAGCAGCCGACCGGACACGAACACCGGGGAGCTGTTTTTT	CASSRPDTNTGELFF
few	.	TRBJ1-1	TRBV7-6	TGTGCCAGCAGCTTAGCGACGGAGGGTGAAGCTTTCTTT	CASSLATEGEAFF
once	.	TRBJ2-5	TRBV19	TGTGCCAGTTTCCCACCTAAATTACCGGGTCGGGGGGAGACCCAGTACTTC	CASFPPKLPGRGETQYF
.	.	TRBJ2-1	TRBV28	TGTGCCAGCAGAAACCATAGGACAGACCGATTAGGGGATGAGCAGTTCTTC	CASRNHRTDRLGDEQFF
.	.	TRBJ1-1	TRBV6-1	TGTGCCAGCAGTGAATATGCGACAGGCGATATGAACACTGAAGCTTTCTTT	CASSEYATGDMNTEAFF
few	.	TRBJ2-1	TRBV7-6	TGTGCCAGCAGCGACGGGATAGCGGAGAACTCCTACAATGAGCAGTTCTTC	CASSDGIAENSYNEQFF
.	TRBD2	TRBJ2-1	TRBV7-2	TGTGCCAGCAGCTACGGGGGGAATGAGCAGTTCTTC	CASSYGGNEQFF
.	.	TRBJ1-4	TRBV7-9	TGTGCCAGCAGCCCCTTGGGGCCCTTGAAGGAAAAACTGTTTTTT	CASSPLGPLKEKLFF
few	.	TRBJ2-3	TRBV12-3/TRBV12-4	TGTGCCAGCAGCTACACCCGGGACGGACGGGATACGCAGTATTTT	CASSYTRDGRDTQYF
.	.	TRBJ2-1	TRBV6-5	TGTGCCAGCAGTTACTCGCACGGGAATGAGCAGTTCTTC	CASSYSHGNEQFF
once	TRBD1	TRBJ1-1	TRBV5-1	TGCGCCAGCAGGGGAAGGACAGGGAAAATGAACACTGAAGCTTTCTTT	CASRGRTGKMNTEAFF
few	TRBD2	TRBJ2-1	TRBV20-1	TGCAGTGCTAGAGAATCAATAGGGACTAGCTCCTACAATGAGCAGTTCTTC	CSARESIGTSSYNEQFF
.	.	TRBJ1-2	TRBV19	TGTGCCAGTAGTATTCACACTCCGGGGCCTAAGCTCGACTATGGCTACACCTTC	CASSIHTPGPKLDYGYTF
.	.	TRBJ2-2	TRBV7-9	TGTGCCAGCAGCTTAGCGCGGGCAGGGAACACCGGGGAGCTGTTTTTT	CASSLARAGNTGELFF
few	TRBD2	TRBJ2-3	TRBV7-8	TGTGCCAGCAGCTTATACGGGGGGGCCGTGGATACGCAGTATTTT	CASSLYGGAVDTQYF
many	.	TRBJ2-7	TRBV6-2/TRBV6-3	TGTGCCAGCAGTACAGGCTACGAGCAGTACTTC	CASSTGYEQYF
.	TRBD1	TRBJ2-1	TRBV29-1	TGCAGCGTACGAACCCAGGGGGCGCGGAATGAGCAGTTCTTC	CSVRTQGARNEQFF
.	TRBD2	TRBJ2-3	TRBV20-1	TGCAGTGCTAAAGAAAGCGGGGGCACAGATACGCAGTATTTT	CSAKESGGTDTQYF
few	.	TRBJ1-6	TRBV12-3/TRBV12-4	TGTGCCAGCAGCTTCTCAAATTCACCCCTCCACTTT	CASSFSNSPLHF
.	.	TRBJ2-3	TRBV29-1	TGCAGCGTTGCCCTCACCGACCCAGGGAACAGAGATACGCAGTATTTT	CSVALTDPGNRDTQYF
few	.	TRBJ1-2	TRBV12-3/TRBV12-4	TGTGCCAGCAGTGCCGACAGGTTCTATGGCTACACCTTC	CASSADRFYGYTF
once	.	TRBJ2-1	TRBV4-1	TGCGCCAGCAGCCAAGGGGGGCGGGGAGGAGATGAGCAGTTCTTC	CASSQGGRGGDEQFF
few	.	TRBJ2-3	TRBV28	TGTGCCAGCAGTCACCGGGACAGCACAGATACGCAGTATTTT	CASSHRDSTDTQYF
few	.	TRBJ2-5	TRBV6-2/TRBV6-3	TGTGCCAGCAGTGTTAGCGGAAACCAAGAGACCCAGTACTTC	CASSVSGNQETQYF
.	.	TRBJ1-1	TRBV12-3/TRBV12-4	TGTGCCAGCAGACCGACAGACACTGAAGCTTTCTTT	CASRPTDTEAFF
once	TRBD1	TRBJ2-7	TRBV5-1	TGCGCCAGCAGCTTGCCCGGGACAGCCAACGAGCAGTACTTC	CASSLPGTANEQYF
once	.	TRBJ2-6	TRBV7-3	TGTGCCAGCAGCTTTGACGGGGCTGGGGCCAACGTCCTGACTTTC	CASSFDGAGANVLTF
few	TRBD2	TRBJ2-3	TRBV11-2	TGTGCCAGCAGCTCCGGGCGGGGGGGAGGAACAGATACGCAGTATTTT	CASSSGRGGGTDTQYF
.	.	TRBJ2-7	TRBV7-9	TGTGCCAGCAGCTTAAGCTTCCTCTACGAGCAGTACTTC	CASSLSFLYEQYF
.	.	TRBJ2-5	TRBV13	TGTGCCAGCAGCTTTCCAACGGGGACCCAGTACTTC	CASSFPTGTQYF
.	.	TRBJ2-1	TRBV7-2	TGTGCCAGCAGCTTAAGGTTGTACAATGAGCAGTTCTTC	CASSLRLYNEQFF
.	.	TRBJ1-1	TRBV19	TGTGCCAGTAGTATAGGGGAGTTCTTGAACACTGAAGCTTTCTTT	CASSIGEFLNTEAFF
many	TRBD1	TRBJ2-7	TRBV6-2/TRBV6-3	TGTGCCAGCAGTCAAAGGGACAGCGCCTACGAGCAGTACTTC	CASSQRDSAYEQYF
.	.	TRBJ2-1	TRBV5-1	TGCGCCAGCAGCATTCTCGGTAGCTCCTACAATGAGCAGTTCTTC	CASSILGSSYNEQFF
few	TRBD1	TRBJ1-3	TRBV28	TGTGCCAGCAGGCCAGCGACAGGGGGCAGTGGAAACACCATATATTTT	CASRPATGGSGNTIYF
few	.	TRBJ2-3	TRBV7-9	TGTGCCAGCAGCTTTGGGACCACTAGCACAGATACGCAGTATTTT	CASSFGTTSTDTQYF
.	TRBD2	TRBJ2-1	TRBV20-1	TGCAGTGCTTCGTCCTCTTATCGGGGGGAGTACAATGAGCAGTTCTTC	CSASSSYRGEYNEQFF
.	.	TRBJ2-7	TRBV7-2	TGTGCCAGCAGCTTAACGGTCTACGAGCAGTACTTC	CASSLTVYEQYF
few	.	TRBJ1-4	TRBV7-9	TGTGCCAGCAGCCCCACCGGGGGGAATGAAAAACTGTTTTTT	CASSPTGGNEKLFF
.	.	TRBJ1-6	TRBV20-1	TGCAGTGCCAAAGGACAGAATTCACCCCTCCACTTT	CSAKGQNSPLHF
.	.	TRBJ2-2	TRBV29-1	TGCAGCGTTGAATTTACAGGGATTGCCCGGGAGCTGTTTTTT	CSVEFTGIARELFF
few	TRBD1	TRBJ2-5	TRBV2	TGTGCCAGCAGCGAGGGACAGGGGGCAGGAGAGACCCAGTACTTC	CASSEGQGAGETQYF
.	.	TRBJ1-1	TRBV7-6	TGTGCCAGCAGCTCGGGACGCCTAACGGAGAACACTGAAGCTTTCTTT	CASSSGRLTENTEAFF
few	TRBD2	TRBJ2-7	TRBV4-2	TGTGCCAGCAGCCCCGACTATCTAGCGGGGGGGCCTTACGAGCAGTACTTC	CASSPDYLAGGPYEQYF
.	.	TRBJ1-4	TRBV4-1	TGCGCCAGCAGCCCAGACGCAACTAATGAAAAACTGTTTTTT	CASSPDATNEKLFF
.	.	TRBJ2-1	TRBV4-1	TGCGCCAGCAGCCAAGTCCGGGACTTTGAGCAGTTCTTC	CASSQVRDFEQFF
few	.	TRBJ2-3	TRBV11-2	TGTGCCAGCAGCTTAGATCTTTTAGGAGATACGCAGTATTTT	CASSLDLLGDTQYF
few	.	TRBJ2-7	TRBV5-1	TGCGCCAGCAGCCTGTGGGATGATCACGAGCAGTACTTC	CASSLWDDHEQYF
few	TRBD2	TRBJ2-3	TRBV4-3	TGCGCCAGCAGCCAAGGATTAGCGGGGGCGTTACCTAGCACAGATACGCAGTATTTT	CASSQGLAGALPSTDTQYF
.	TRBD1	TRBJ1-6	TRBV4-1	TGCGCCAGCAGCCATGCGGGACAGATGATCGTCCACTTT	CASSHAGQMIVHF
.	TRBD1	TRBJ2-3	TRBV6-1	TGTGCCAGCATTGGGATACGACAGGGATATTTCACAGATACGCAGTATTTT	CASIGIRQGYFTDTQYF